This T cell receptor beta chain emerged from a study of Ad26.COV2.S vaccination and SARS-CoV-2 variants. Overall study context: Donor allocation was to the COV1001 Ad26.COV2.S trial arm. Ad26.COV2.S given intramuscularly, once or twice 56 days apart.

CDR3 length: 14 residues. Germline V gives CDR1 SGDLS, CDR2 YYNGEE. The ends were cut back, 4 bases at V and 3 bases at J, with 10 bases in the middle. Study-level findings and limits: Breadth of non-spike TCRs did not differ between vaccinees and placebo recipients. Reported post-vaccination CD8+ and CD4+ T cell responses to spike showed substantial breadth.

Treatment denoted: about 20 received Ad26.COV2.S at low or high dose, single or two shots; about 5 received placebo; per-sample allocation not given. Sampling happened 63 days after the first vaccine or placebo injection. A word on this clone: Its cognate antigen is unknown.

The table came from immunoSEQ multiplex PCR; TCRdb's copy has only in-frame clones and leaves some out. Of hundreds of thousands of clones listed, around 89% were seen once; the top ten hold 6.4%. The clonotype comes from a person aged 18 to 59 who received the Ad26.COV2.S COVID-19 vaccine or a placebo. The V and J genes are TRBV9 and TRBJ2-2; D is undetermined. The starting material was peripheral blood, obtained in a trial of Ad26.COV2.S vaccine versus placebo. The CDR3 spells CASSSGSHTGELFF. The CDR3 nucleotides read TGTGCCAGCAGCTCCGGCAGTCACACCGGGGAGCTGTTTTTT.